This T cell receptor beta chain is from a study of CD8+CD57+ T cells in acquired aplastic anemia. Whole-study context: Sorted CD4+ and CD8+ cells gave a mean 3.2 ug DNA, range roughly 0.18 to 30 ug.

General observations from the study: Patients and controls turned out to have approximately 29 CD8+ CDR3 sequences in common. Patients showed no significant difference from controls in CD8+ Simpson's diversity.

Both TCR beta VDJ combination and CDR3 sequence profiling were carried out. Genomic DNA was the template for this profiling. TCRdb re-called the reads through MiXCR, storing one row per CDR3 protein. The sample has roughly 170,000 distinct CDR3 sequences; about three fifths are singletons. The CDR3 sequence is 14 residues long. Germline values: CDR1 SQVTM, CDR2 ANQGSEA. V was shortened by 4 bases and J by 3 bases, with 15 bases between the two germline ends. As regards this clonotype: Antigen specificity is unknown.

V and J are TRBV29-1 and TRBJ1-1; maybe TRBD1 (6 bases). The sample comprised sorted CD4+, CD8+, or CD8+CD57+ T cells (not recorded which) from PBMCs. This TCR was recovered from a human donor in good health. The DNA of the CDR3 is TGCAGCGTTGCCCGGAATAACAGGGACACTGAAGCTTTCTTT. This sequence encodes CSVARNNRDTEAFF. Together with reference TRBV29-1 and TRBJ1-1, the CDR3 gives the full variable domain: SAVISQKPSRDICQRGTSLTIQCQVDSQVTMMFWYRQQPGQSLTLIATANQGSEATYESGFVIDKFPISRPNLTFSTLTVSNMSPEDSSIYLCSVARNNRDTEAFFGQGTRLTVV.